This TCR beta chain was recovered during a study of T cell changes during pregnancy in multiple sclerosis. Unmatched junction bases numbered 5, after V lost 4 bases and J lost 2 bases. CDR3 length: 15 amino acids. Germline lookup yields CDR1 SGDLS and CDR2 YYNGEE. The repertoire was sequenced with immunoSEQ multiplex PCR; TCRdb's copy has only in-frame clones and lacks some. The table has 90,000 or so clones, over 80% seen once; the top ten hold 3.5%. Here the sequenced sample was PBMCs, taken in the first trimester of pregnancy. The source is a female donor in good health, serving as a control in a pregnancy study. Some clones in this sample may be carry-over from other donors' samples. The chain has TRBV9 and TRBJ2-4, with 8 positions matching TRBD1. The CDR3 spells CASSPGTGSKNIQYF. CDR3 sequence (DNA): TGTGCCAGCAGCCCGGGGACAGGCTCCAAAAACATTCAGTACTTC.